The next 10 T cell receptor beta chains were all read from a single sample in a study of T cell responses to AZD1222 COVID-19 vaccine. Only in-frame clones appear in the TCRdb table, and some are missing; sequencing was by immunoSEQ multiplex PCR. The table lists 70,000 to 95,000 clones, about 91% of them singletons. Here the sequenced sample was peripheral blood, taken 28 days after the second AZD1222 dose. Receptor source: an adult who received the AZD1222 COVID-19 vaccine.

The chain uses TRBV7-9 and TRBJ1-2; D is uncertain. V was trimmed by 1 base and J by 2 bases, leaving 11 bases between them. CDR1 is SEHNR, CDR2 FQNEAQ, per germline (reference sequence). CDR3 size: 15 residues. The CDR3 region has the DNA TGTGCCAGCAGCTTAGTAGTTGGGGAGAACTATGGCTACACCTTC. This sequence encodes CASSLVVGENYGYTF. Full variable domain (missing parts from reference TRBV7-9 and TRBJ1-2): DTGVSQNPRHKITKRGQNVTFRCDPISEHNRLYWYRQTLGQGPEFLTYFQNEAQLEKSRLLSDRFSAERPKGSFSTLEIQRTEQGDSAMYLCASSLVVGENYGYTFGSGTRLTVV.

This clone was detected once. The chain carries TRBV28 and TRBJ2-7; no clear D gene. Trimming pared 6 bases from V and 2 bases from J, leaving 8 bases between. Germline CDR1 and CDR2: MDHEN and SYDVKM. The CDR3 contains 12 residues. In DNA, the CDR3 is TGTGCCAGCAGCCGTAGTGCCTACGAGCAGTACTTC. Translating gives CASSRSAYEQYF.

The chain couples TRBV2 to TRBJ2-1; tentatively, D is TRBD2 (6 bases). The germline CDR1 and CDR2 sequences are SNHLY and FYNNEI. V was shortened by 1 base and J by 8 bases, with 9 bases between the two germline ends. The CDR3 covers 13 residues. The CDR3: CASSEVEGHEQFF. Written as DNA, the CDR3 is TGTGCCAGCAGTGAAGTGGAGGGACATGAGCAGTTCTTC. Full variable domain (remainder filled in from reference TRBV2 and TRBJ2-1): EPEVTQTPSHQVTQMGQEVILRCVPISNHLYFYWYRQILGQKVEFLVSFYNNEISEKSEIFDDQFSVERPDGSNFTLKIRSTKLEDSAMYFCASSEVEGHEQFFGPGTRLTVL.

V is TRBV7-2 and J is TRBJ2-1; D assignment may be TRBD1 or TRBD2 (6 bases each). The CDR3 is 15 amino acids. V was trimmed by 5 bases and J by 6 bases, leaving 17 bases between them. Germline loops: CDR1 SGHTA, CDR2 FQGNSA. Here the CDR3 DNA reads TGTGCCAGCAGCAGGACCGGGACGGGGGCCAATGAGCAGTTCTTC. This codes for CASSRTGTGANEQFF.

The chain has TRBV7-8 and TRBJ1-5; D not resolved. From germline, CDR1 is SGHVS and CDR2 FQNEAQ. V was cut by 1 base and J by 4 bases, with 8 bases left in between. The CDR3 sequence is 14 residues long. The CDR3 here is CASSLDSTNQPQHF. The CDR3 nucleotides read TGTGCCAGCAGCTTAGACAGCACGAATCAGCCCCAGCATTTT.

The V gene is TRBV2, the J gene TRBJ2-1; D remains ambiguous. CDR1 SNHLY and CDR2 FYNNEI come from the germline V gene. The CDR3 loop spans 13 amino acids. V gave up 0 bases and J gave up 12 bases, with 12 bases separating them. CDR3 sequence reads: CASSEAEPPRQFF. DNA for the CDR3: TGTGCCAGCAGTGAAGCGGAGCCACCTCGGCAGTTCTTC.

The chain carries TRBV7-2 and TRBJ1-6; 8 positions match TRBD1. Germline loops: CDR1 SGHTA, CDR2 FQGNSA. This CDR3 contains 16 residues. Germline trimming cut 4 bases from V and 7 bases from J; bases unmatched to any gene: 9. This CDR3 is CASSWGQALRNSPLHF. The DNA for the CDR3 is TGTGCCAGCAGCTGGGGACAGGCCTTAAGGAATTCACCCCTCCACTTT.

The chain couples TRBV27 to TRBJ1-3; no definite D call. V dropped 4 bases and J dropped 11 bases, with 9 bases sitting between them. CDR1 is MNHEY, CDR2 SMNVEV, per germline (reference sequence). The CDR3 extends over 11 amino acids. The CDR3 reads CASSSFGPIYF. The CDR3 nucleotides read TGTGCCAGCAGTTCTTTCGGCCCCATATATTTT.

This sequence joins TRBV7-2 and TRBJ1-4; possibly TRBD1 for D (6 bases). Germline values: CDR1 SGHTA, CDR2 FQGNSA. The CDR3 is made up of 15 amino acids. V was clipped by 4 bases and J by 3 bases, with 12 bases between them. The CDR3 bases are TGTGCCAGCAGCTGGGGGGCTACGGCTAATGAAAAACTGTTTTTT. This translates into CASSWGATANEKLFF.

The V and J genes are TRBV4-1 and TRBJ1-2; D gene unclear. Trimming left V 0 bases short and J 0 bases short, with 8 bases between. Per the germline V gene, CDR1 is MGHRA and CDR2 is YSYEKL. This CDR3 contains 15 residues. DNA for the CDR3: TGCGCCAGCAGCCAAGATGACCCCCCTAACTATGGCTACACCTTC. Amino acid sequence: CASSQDDPPNYGYTF.